Below, one T cell receptor (beta chain) is given with its context. Per the germline V gene, CDR1 is MDHEN and CDR2 is SYDVKM. CDR3 length equals 14 residues. Trimming shortened V by 4 bases and J by 7 bases, and 17 bases separated the two germline ends. Unique molecular identifiers were incorporated during preparation of the TCRbeta library. In TCRdb, the PCR reads were re-called with MiXCR into one record per CDR3 protein. The data contain about 420,000 distinct CDR3 sequences, 11% of them seen just once; the ten biggest clones take up 5% to 6.5%. This record comes from a study of T-cell reconstitution after alpha-beta-depleted transplantation in children.

This material consisted of PBMCs from the stem cell graft donor, taken from the stem cell graft. The V and J genes are TRBV28 and TRBJ2-7; D possibly corresponds to TRBD2 (5 bases). The TCR originated in a human donor who donated a stem cell graft to a child with acute myeloid leukemia. The CDR3 DNA reads TGTGCCAGCAGTTCAGGCGGTGGGCCGGGGGAGCAGTACTTC. It translates to CASSSGGGPGEQYF.